This is a list of T cell receptor beta chains from one sample in a study of T cell responses to AZD1222 COVID-19 vaccine. Using immunoSEQ multiplex PCR, the repertoire was profiled, and TCRdb retains in-frame clones only, with some absent. Here the sample spans tens of thousands of clones, 78% being singletons. Material: peripheral blood, obtained on day 0 of AZD1222 vaccination. All receptors come from an adult in good health. Each CDR3 is given with its conserved first and last residue. The order of the fields is clone size, J gene, V gene, D gene, CDR3 protein, CDR3 DNA. A D gene is named only where the DNA matches it firmly. Expanded clones are given a class, and other clones once, few, many or no size at all.

NA | TRBJ1-2 | TRBV15 | NA | CATSIEQGNYGYTF | TGTGCCACCAGCATAGAGCAGGGGAACTATGGCTACACCTTC
NA | TRBJ1-3 | TRBV30 | TRBD1 | CAWSGQGSSGNTIYF | TGTGCCTGGAGTGGACAGGGGAGCTCTGGAAACACCATATATTTT
NA | TRBJ2-7 | TRBV5-1 | TRBD2 | CASSSPGGGNEQYF | TGCGCCAGCAGCTCCCCCGGGGGGGGGAACGAGCAGTACTTC
NA | TRBJ2-1 | TRBV6-5 | TRBD1 | CASRRDSYNEQFF | TGTGCCAGCAGAAGGGACAGCTACAATGAGCAGTTCTTC
NA | TRBJ2-5 | TRBV6-5 | NA | CASAPETAKETQYF | TGTGCCAGCGCTCCGGAGACGGCGAAAGAGACCCAGTACTTC
NA | TRBJ2-7 | TRBV6-1 | TRBD2 | CASNREEAYEQYF | TGTGCCAGCAACCGGGAGGAAGCCTACGAGCAGTACTTC
NA | TRBJ1-1 | TRBV6-1 | NA | CASSDRGRLGGWAFF | TGTGCCAGCAGTGACAGGGGTAGACTGGGTGGTTGGGCTTTCTTT
few | TRBJ2-3 | TRBV18 | TRBD2 | CASSPGLAGLDTQYF | TGTGCCAGCTCACCCGGACTAGCGGGTTTAGATACGCAGTATTTT
NA | TRBJ2-5 | TRBV4-2 | TRBD2 | CASSQGGGRRGETQYF | TGTGCCAGCAGCCAAGGAGGCGGGAGGAGGGGGGAGACCCAGTACTTC
few | TRBJ1-5 | TRBV6-6 | NA | CASSYQGGSNQPQHF | TGTGCCAGCAGTTATCAGGGAGGAAGCAATCAGCCCCAGCATTTT
NA | TRBJ1-1 | TRBV28 | NA | CASSPLSRNTEAFF | TGTGCCAGCAGCCCCTTATCGAGGAACACTGAAGCTTTCTTT
NA | TRBJ1-6 | TRBV20-1 | NA | CSASPAGSSYNSPLHF | TGCAGTGCTAGTCCCGCGGGGAGCTCCTATAATTCACCCCTCCACTTT
NA | TRBJ1-5 | TRBV27 | NA | CASSQQGSNQPQHF | TGTGCCAGCAGTCAACAGGGTAGCAATCAGCCCCAGCATTTT
NA | TRBJ2-5 | TRBV18 | TRBD2 | CASSPMEGGQETQYF | TGTGCCAGCTCACCAATGGAGGGAGGGCAAGAGACCCAGTACTTC
NA | TRBJ2-3 | TRBV29-1 | TRBD1 | CSVRQGPTDTQYF | TGCAGCGTACGACAGGGGCCCACAGATACGCAGTATTTT
NA | TRBJ1-5 | TRBV6-2/TRBV6-3 | TRBD1 | CASSYPIRGQLGRYSNQPQHF | TGTGCCAGCAGTTACCCAATCAGGGGGCAATTGGGACGGTATAGCAATCAGCCCCAGCATTTT
NA | TRBJ2-7 | TRBV27 | NA | CASSSGPPGSYEQYF | TGTGCCAGCAGTTCAGGGCCCCCGGGCTCCTACGAGCAGTACTTC
NA | TRBJ1-5 | TRBV5-1 | NA | CASSLERNQPQHF | TGCGCCAGCAGCTTGGAAAGGAATCAGCCCCAGCATTTT
NA | TRBJ1-5 | TRBV30 | TRBD1 | CASGQGNTGNQPQHF | TGTGCCTCGGGACAGGGGAACACCGGCAATCAGCCCCAGCATTTT
many | TRBJ1-3 | TRBV12-3/TRBV12-4 | NA | CASGVNTIYF | TGTGCCAGCGGCGTAAACACCATATATTTT
once | TRBJ2-1 | TRBV27 | TRBD2 | CASSLGLAVRNEQFF | TGTGCCAGCAGTTTGGGACTAGCGGTACGGAATGAGCAGTTCTTC
NA | TRBJ1-1 | TRBV12-5 | NA | CASGSDLTGYRQAFF | TGTGCTAGTGGGTCAGACTTAACAGGATACCGTCAAGCTTTCTTT
NA | TRBJ2-5 | TRBV2 | NA | CASSEERGSETQYF | TGTGCCAGCAGTGAAGAACGAGGGAGTGAGACCCAGTACTTC
NA | TRBJ2-3 | TRBV24-1 | NA | CATGETVTDTQYF | TGTGCCACCGGGGAGACAGTCACAGATACGCAGTATTTT
NA | TRBJ1-3 | TRBV6-5 | TRBD1 | CASSYGTEPGNTIYF | TGTGCCAGCAGTTACGGGACAGAGCCTGGAAACACCATATATTTT
NA | TRBJ2-1 | TRBV2 | TRBD2 | CASTLNSGLDNEQFF | TGTGCCAGCACCCTAAATAGCGGGCTGGACAATGAGCAGTTCTTC
NA | TRBJ2-7 | TRBV28 | NA | CASSLGGAPYEQYF | TGTGCCAGCAGCCTGGGGGGGGCCCCCTACGAGCAGTACTTC
NA | TRBJ2-1 | TRBV11-2 | TRBD2 | CASTVGEGSYNEQFF | TGTGCCAGCACGGTGGGGGAGGGCTCCTACAATGAGCAGTTCTTC
NA | TRBJ2-5 | TRBV19 | NA | CASSIDLETEETQYF | TGTGCCAGTAGTATAGATCTAGAGACAGAAGAGACCCAGTACTTC
NA | TRBJ1-2 | TRBV7-2 | NA | CASSFTDGYYGYTF | TGTGCCAGCAGCTTCACTGACGGATACTATGGCTACACCTTC
NA | TRBJ1-2 | TRBV5-1 | NA | CASSLEGPGYTF | TGCGCCAGCAGCTTGGAGGGGCCTGGCTACACCTTC
NA | TRBJ1-1 | TRBV18 | NA | CASSPVRVMTEAFF | TGTGCCAGCTCACCAGTCAGGGTAATGACTGAAGCTTTCTTT
NA | TRBJ2-3 | TRBV6-5 | NA | CASSPIAEPTDTQYF | TGTGCCAGCAGCCCCATAGCGGAACCCACAGATACGCAGTATTTT
NA | TRBJ1-2 | TRBV5-6 | TRBD1 | CASQTGDNYGYTF | TGTGCCAGCCAAACAGGGGATAACTATGGCTACACCTTC
NA | TRBJ1-6 | TRBV18 | NA | CASSQSSYNSPLHF | TGTGCCAGCTCTCAAAGCTCCTATAATTCACCCCTCCACTTT
NA | TRBJ1-1 | TRBV5-4 | NA | CASSQDGQNTEAFF | TGTGCCAGCAGCCAAGACGGCCAGAACACTGAAGCTTTCTTT
NA | TRBJ1-2 | TRBV5-1 | NA | CASSWGVSDGPNGYTF | TGCGCCAGCAGCTGGGGGGTATCGGACGGACCGAATGGCTACACCTTC
NA | TRBJ1-2 | TRBV11-2 | NA | CASSLSRTAPWDGYTF | TGTGCCAGCAGCTTGAGTAGGACAGCACCTTGGGACGGCTACACCTTC
NA | TRBJ2-1 | TRBV11-3 | NA | CASSVRVGNEQFF | TGTGCCAGCAGCGTCAGGGTGGGCAATGAGCAGTTCTTC
NA | TRBJ2-2 | TRBV25-1 | NA | CASSELRGRTNTGELFF | TGTGCCAGCAGTGAATTAAGGGGAAGAACGAACACCGGGGAGCTGTTTTTT
NA | TRBJ2-6 | TRBV5-1 | NA | CASSRLGGRASGANVLTF | TGCGCCAGCAGCCGGTTAGGGGGAAGGGCCTCTGGGGCCAACGTCCTGACTTTC
NA | TRBJ1-3 | TRBV19 | NA | CASSASGNTIYF | TGTGCCAGTAGCGCAAGTGGAAACACCATATATTTT
NA | TRBJ1-5 | TRBV6-5 | NA | CASSSTVDQPQHF | TGTGCCAGCAGTTCGACAGTGGATCAGCCCCAGCATTTT
NA | TRBJ1-1 | TRBV3-1/TRBV3-2 | NA | CASNRIGFDTEAFF | TGTGCCAGCAACCGAATCGGATTCGACACTGAAGCTTTCTTT
once | TRBJ1-3 | TRBV12-3/TRBV12-4 | NA | CASSGSGNTIYF | TGTGCCAGCTCAGGTTCGGGAAACACCATATATTTT
NA | TRBJ2-7 | TRBV24-1 | NA | CATSNSGGYEQYF | TGTGCCACCAGTAACTCCGGTGGTTACGAGCAGTACTTC
NA | TRBJ1-5 | TRBV6-1 | NA | CASSVSGIYSNQPQHF | TGTGCCAGCAGTGTCTCCGGAATTTATAGCAATCAGCCCCAGCATTTT
NA | TRBJ2-3 | TRBV29-1 | TRBD2 | CSVGVGRVDTQYF | TGCAGCGTTGGGGTAGGGAGGGTGGATACGCAGTATTTT
once | TRBJ2-2 | TRBV14 | TRBD1 | CASSQGAGGVGTGELFF | TGTGCCAGCAGCCAAGGTGCAGGGGGTGTTGGCACCGGGGAGCTGTTTTTT
NA | TRBJ1-4 | TRBV12-3/TRBV12-4 | NA | CASSFAGEKLFF | TGTGCCAGCAGTTTTGCTGGTGAAAAACTGTTTTTT
NA | TRBJ2-1 | TRBV18 | NA | CASSPKQGNEQFF | TGTGCCAGCTCACCAAAACAGGGAAATGAGCAGTTCTTC
few | TRBJ2-3 | TRBV24-1 | NA | CATSEGRLADTQYF | TGTGCCACCAGTGAGGGTCGGCTCGCAGATACGCAGTATTTT